This TCR beta chain was sequenced in a study of blood T cells in healthy people across ages. For the study at large: Template switching retrieved approximately one barcoded beta molecule for each two T cells.

Germline V lookup: CDR1 DFQATT, CDR2 SNEGSKA (reference sequence). CDR3 length equals 12 residues. V lost 0 bases and J 7 bases, leaving 6 bases between the germline ends. It was with a sample-barcoded 5' primer and a J-beta primer mix that a second PCR of roughly 7 to 12 cycles was run. TCRdb re-called the 5' RACE reads through MiXCR, storing one row per CDR3 protein. The sample lists approximately 1,000,000 distinct CDR3 sequences, roughly two fifths occurring once. Sequencing was performed on blood. The V gene is TRBV20-1, the J gene TRBJ2-2; D gene ambiguous. The origin of this receptor is a man younger than 35 in good health. DNA of the CDR3: TGCAGTGCTAGAGATATCAACGGGGAGCTGTTTTTT. Amino acids: CSARDINGELFF.